The clone carrying this TCR beta chain was counted a few times. Trimming shortened V by 5 bases and J by 5 bases, and 9 bases separated the two germline ends. This CDR3 region has 12 residues. Per the germline V gene, CDR1 is SGHTA and CDR2 is FQGNSA. This specimen comes from a study of identical twins. TCRdb itself ran the 5' RACE reads through MiXCR, one entry per CDR3 protein. Of around 510,000 distinct CDR3 sequences in the sample, around an eighth are singletons; the top ten hold approximately 0.98%. In addition, the sample was reused for a study of yellow fever vaccine responses in identical twins.

This sequence joins TRBV7-2 and TRBJ2-5; D may be TRBD1 or TRBD2 (5 bases each). Specimen: CD4+ T cells sorted from blood. The TCR originated in a woman younger than 30 in good health. The CDR3 protein is CASSRQRETQYF. CDR3 sequence (DNA): TGTGCCAGCAGCCGACAGCGGGAGACCCAGTACTTC.